The present T cell receptor (beta chain) was sequenced within a study of sequential checkpoint blockade in melanoma. Study observations and caveats: T-cell fraction and clonality followed PD-L1 and CD8+ counts, not mutational load.

Treatment defined: randomized to nivolumab then ipilimumab (arm A) or the reverse (arm B). The CDR3 totals 15 residues. Germline V gene lookup returns CDR1 MNHNS and CDR2 SASEGT. V was cut by 0 bases and J by 5 bases, with 11 bases left in between. Data came from immunoSEQ multiplex PCR; TCRdb stores just in-frame clones and leaves some out. The table lists fewer than 7,000 clones, roughly 26% of them singletons. As concerns this clone: What it binds is unknown.

The receptor was isolated from a human donor with melanoma. The chain joins TRBV6-1 to TRBJ1-5; no reliable D call. The sample consisted of tumor tissue (inferred from file names), taken from a patient given nivolumab and ipilimumab in sequence. CDR3 in DNA: TGTGCCAGCAGTGAAGCGTACAGAACCCATCAGCCCCAGCATTTT. It specifies CASSEAYRTHQPQHF.